The next 32 T cell receptor beta chains were all read from a single sample in a study of blood T cell repertoires in COVID-19. Sequencing used immunoSEQ multiplex PCR; TCRdb keeps in-frame clones, though not all of them. The top ten clones hold about 10% of a sample with over 150,000 clones, 82% of them seen once. Sequences were obtained from peripheral blood. These receptors were taken from a woman at least 80 years old with active or convalescent COVID-19.

J is TRBJ1-4 and V is TRBV18; 8 positions agree with TRBD1. The CDR3 contains 15 residues. The germline V gene has CDR1 KGHSH and CDR2 LQKENI. The J segment lost 8 bases and the V segment lost 1 base, leaving 6 bases of the junction unmatched. The CDR3, as DNA: TGTGCCAGCTCACCACAGCAGGGGGCAAGGGAAAAACTGTTTTTT. Protein product: CASSPQQGAREKLFF.

The chain joins TRBV18 to TRBJ1-1; 9 bases are shared with TRBD1. With V trimmed by 4 bases and J by 0 bases, 6 bases remained unmatched. Germline-derived CDR1 and CDR2 are KGHSH and LQKENI. The CDR3 is 16 amino acids. The CDR3: CASSLNRGPLNTEAFF. CDR3 nucleotide sequence: TGTGCCAGCTCACTAAACAGGGGGCCCCTGAACACTGAAGCTTTCTTT.

The V gene is TRBV28, the J gene TRBJ1-4; D unclear. CDR1 and CDR2 from the germline V gene are MDHEN and SYDVKM. The CDR3 sequence is 14 residues long. The ends were cut back, 2 bases at V and 8 bases at J, with 12 bases in the middle. CDR3: CASSLEALPEKLFF. As DNA, the CDR3 is TGTGCCAGCAGTTTAGAGGCCCTCCCAGAAAAACTGTTTTTT.

The chain carries TRBV5-1 and TRBJ2-2; 10 bases match TRBD1. This CDR3 contains 15 residues. Per the germline V gene, CDR1 is SGHRS and CDR2 is YFSETQ. The J segment lost 3 bases and the V segment lost 3 bases, leaving 2 bases of the junction unmatched. The CDR3 sequence: CASSSGQGDTGELFF. The CDR3 nucleotides read TGCGCCAGCAGCTCCGGACAGGGGGACACCGGGGAGCTGTTTTTT. The variable domain in full, completed from reference TRBV5-1 and TRBJ2-2, reads KAGVTQTPRYLIKTRGQQVTLSCSPISGHRSVSWYQQTPGQGLQFLFEYFSETQRNKGNFPGRFSGRQFSNSRSEMNVSTLELGDSALYLCASSSGQGDTGELFFGEGSRLTVL.

This clone came up once. V and J are TRBV19 and TRBJ2-7; 7 bases match TRBD1. The junction had 6 bases not matched to a gene; V was cut back by 5 bases and J by 5 bases. CDR1 and CDR2 from the germline V gene are LNHDA and SQIVND (reference sequence). The CDR3 covers 13 residues. The CDR3 is CASSGTGVHEQYF. DNA for the CDR3: TGTGCCAGTAGTGGTACAGGGGTCCACGAGCAGTACTTC.

The genes are TRBV7-8 and TRBJ1-2; tentative D call: TRBD1 (6 bases). This CDR3 has 15 residues. The V gene's germline CDR1 is SGHVS and CDR2 FQNEAQ. Trimming stripped 5 bases from V and 7 bases from J, with 20 bases between. The CDR3 reads CASSPDLYRVAGYTF. CDR3 coding DNA: TGTGCCAGCAGCCCGGACCTGTACAGGGTTGCTGGCTACACCTTC.

The V gene is TRBV7-2, the J gene TRBJ2-5; 9 nucleotides agree with TRBD2. Germline V lookup: CDR1 SGHTA, CDR2 FQGNSA. The CDR3 loop spans 16 amino acids. V lost 5 bases and J lost 7; bases outside the gene matches: 14. The CDR3 DNA reads as TGTGCCAGCAGCCGGGAGCAAGCGGGAGGCCAGGGGACCCAGTACTTC. It encodes CASSREQAGGQGTQYF.

V usage is TRBV10-3 and J usage is TRBJ1-5; D remains unclear. Trimming shortened V by 8 bases and J by 0 bases, and 11 bases separated the two germline ends. The CDR3 contains 14 residues. In germline, CDR1 is ENHRY, CDR2 SYGVKD. The DNA for the CDR3 is TGTGCCATCGGCCAGGACTATAGCAATCAGCCCCAGCATTTT. It encodes CAIGQDYSNQPQHF.

The V gene is TRBV19, the J gene TRBJ1-1; D is possibly TRBD1 (6 bases). The CDR3 spans 15 residues. Germline CDR1 is LNHDA and CDR2 is SQIVND (reference sequence). Trimming took 1 base from V and 6 from J, leaving 15 bases between them. The chain's CDR3 is CASSIVGTGFAEAFF. In DNA form, the CDR3 reads TGTGCCAGTAGTATAGTGGGCACAGGGTTCGCTGAAGCTTTCTTT.

The chain joins TRBV15 to TRBJ2-7, with D possibly TRBD1 on 5 matching bases. Germline V gives CDR1 LNHNV, CDR2 YYDKDF (reference sequence). This CDR3 region has 14 residues. Deletions cut 1 base from V and 3 bases from J, with 10 bases between. Here the CDR3 reads CATSRGGTNYEQYF. Written as DNA, the CDR3 is TGTGCCACCAGCAGAGGGGGCACGAACTACGAGCAGTACTTC.

V and J are TRBV28 and TRBJ1-2, with D possibly TRBD1 on 6 matching bases. CDR1 and CDR2 (germline): MDHEN, SYDVKM. The CDR3 has 14 residues. V gave up 5 bases and J gave up 3 bases, with 13 bases separating them. CDR3 loop: CASSGTPTYYGYTF. CDR3 nucleotide sequence: TGTGCCAGCAGTGGGACACCGACTTACTATGGCTACACCTTC.

V and J are TRBV6-6 and TRBJ1-2; 8 bases map to TRBD1. The CDR3 totals 15 residues. CDR1 MNHNY and CDR2 SVGAGI come from the germline V gene (reference sequence). Losses at the gene ends were 4 bases for V and 3 bases for J; bases not matched to a gene: 7. The CDR3 coding sequence is TGTGCCAGCAGTTTTCAGGGGGCTAGTGACTATGGCTACACCTTC. Translating it yields CASSFQGASDYGYTF.

This clone was seen a single time. This sequence joins TRBV6-1 and TRBJ2-6, with D uncertain. V gave up 1 base and J gave up 0 bases, with 13 bases separating them. The CDR3 runs 18 residues. The germline CDR1 and CDR2 sequences are MNHNS and SASEGT. The CDR3 protein is CASSEEQWAGSGANVLTF. DNA of the CDR3: TGTGCCAGCAGTGAAGAGCAGTGGGCAGGCTCTGGGGCCAACGTCCTGACTTTC.

J is TRBJ1-1 and V is TRBV6-6; D is unresolved. CDR1 is MNHNY, CDR2 SVGAGI, per germline (reference sequence). The CDR3 has 12 residues. Trimming removed 2 bases from V and 7 bases from J, with 8 bases in between. The CDR3 nucleotides are TGTGCCAGCAGTTACGGGGAGGGTGAAGCTTTCTTT. Translation: CASSYGEGEAFF.

This clone was seen a single time. The chain is built from TRBV7-8 and TRBJ1-1; tentative D call: TRBD1 (6 bases). This CDR3 region has 16 residues. Germline V gene sequence: CDR1 SGHVS, CDR2 FQNEAQ. Trimming left V 6 bases short and J 0 bases short, with 17 bases between. CDR3 sequence: CASSSSRTVMNTEAFF. The CDR3 DNA follows: TGTGCCAGCAGTTCTTCTAGGACAGTGATGAACACTGAAGCTTTCTTT.

The chain is built from TRBV29-1 and TRBJ2-7; D remains ambiguous. The CDR3 is 12 residues long. Per germline, CDR1 SQVTM and CDR2 ANQGSEA. V lost 0 bases, J lost 7 bases, and 10 bases lay in between. The CDR3 bases are TGCAGCGTTGAAGATCGGGTTGGGGAGCAGTACTTC. Its translation is CSVEDRVGEQYF.

The genes are TRBV5-1 and TRBJ1-1; TRBD1 might be the D (5 bases). The CDR3 runs to 15 residues. The V and J ends lost 4 bases and 0 bases respectively, with 13 bases between them. Germline V CDR1 and CDR2: SGHRS, YFSETQ. CDR3 protein: CASSKPDNLNTEAFF. The CDR3 nucleotides are TGCGCCAGCAGCAAACCGGACAACCTGAACACTGAAGCTTTCTTT.

The gene calls are TRBV7-8 and TRBJ2-7; 13 bases agree with TRBD2. Germline CDR1 and CDR2: SGHVS and FQNEAQ. The junction had 3 bases not matched to a gene; V was cut back by 4 bases and J by 6 bases. This CDR3 has 14 residues. The CDR3: CASSSGLAGPEQYF. Here the CDR3 DNA reads TGTGCCAGCAGCTCGGGACTAGCGGGACCCGAGCAGTACTTC.

The chain uses TRBV9 and TRBJ2-7; 10 nucleotides agree with TRBD2. V gave up 3 bases and J gave up 3 bases; unmatched junction bases: 3. Germline CDR1 and CDR2: SGDLS and YYNGEE. The CDR3 has 14 amino acids. The CDR3 reads CASSARTSGYEQYF. In nucleotides, the CDR3 is TGTGCCAGCAGCGCCCGGACTAGCGGCTACGAGCAGTACTTC.

The gene calls are TRBV7-3 and TRBJ1-1; no firm D call. The V end was cut by 0 bases, the J end by 5 bases, with 13 bases between. The V gene's germline CDR1 is SGHTA and CDR2 FQGTGA. The CDR3 is 15 amino acids. CDR3 loop: CASSLTLETRTEAFF. In DNA, the CDR3 is TGTGCCAGCAGCTTAACCCTCGAAACGCGGACTGAAGCTTTCTTT.

This sequence joins TRBV19 and TRBJ2-1; possible D gene TRBD2, 6 bases. The CDR3 is 15 residues long. Germline CDR1 and CDR2: LNHDA and SQIVND (reference sequence). The V gene lost 8 bases and the J gene lost 0 bases, with 14 bases spanning the gap. CDR3 sequence reads: CASGERASSYNEQFF. The DNA for the CDR3 is TGTGCCAGTGGAGAGCGGGCTAGCTCCTACAATGAGCAGTTCTTC.

The V call is TRBV18, the J call TRBJ1-6, with a weak D call TRBD1 (6 bases). The germline V and J ends were trimmed by 6 bases and 5 bases, with 8 bases remaining between them. CDR1 and CDR2 from the germline V gene are KGHSH and LQKENI. The CDR3 runs 13 residues. The CDR3 loop reads CASSHRDNSPLHF. The CDR3 DNA reads as TGTGCCAGCTCCCACAGGGATAATTCACCCCTCCACTTT.

This clone was counted a single time. The chain recombines TRBV5-1 with TRBJ1-1; D call uncertain. The V and J ends lost 0 bases and 6 bases respectively, with 15 bases between them. This CDR3 is 15 amino acids long. Germline-derived CDR1 and CDR2 are SGHRS and YFSETQ. In DNA form, the CDR3 reads TGCGCCAGCAGCTTGGCGGTGCGCGGGTTCGCTGAAGCTTTCTTT. Encoded protein: CASSLAVRGFAEAFF.

V and J are TRBV6-5 and TRBJ2-7; D uncertain. The V and J ends lost 5 bases and 3 bases respectively, with 8 bases between them. This CDR3 is built from 12 residues. CDR1 is MNHEY and CDR2 is SVGAGI in the germline V gene. DNA for the CDR3: TGTGCCAGCAGTCTTAGATACTACGAGCAGTACTTC. Its protein is CASSLRYYEQYF.

The chain is built from TRBV6-5 and TRBJ1-5, with TRBD1 as a possible D gene (5 bases). This CDR3 is built from 15 residues. The V and J ends lost 6 bases and 0 bases respectively, with 12 bases between them. Germline CDR1 reads MNHEY; CDR2 reads SVGAGI. CDR3 residues: CASSVDRYSNQPQHF. In nucleotides, the CDR3 is TGTGCCAGCAGCGTTGACAGATATAGCAATCAGCCCCAGCATTTT.

DNA for the CDR3: TGTGCCAGCAGCTTACAGGGGGTGGTCACCGGGGAGCTGTTTTTT. Its translation: CASSLQGVVTGELFF. This chain uses TRBV5-6 with TRBJ2-2; 8 positions match TRBD1. Germline V gene sequence: CDR1 SGHDT, CDR2 YYEEEE. Trimming took 2 bases from V and 4 from J; bases not matched to a gene: 4. The CDR3 has 15 amino acids.

The gene calls are TRBV19 and TRBJ2-2; tentatively, D is TRBD1 (6 bases). The CDR3 length is 13 residues. V shed 8 bases and J shed 7 bases, with 14 bases lying between them. The germline CDR1 and CDR2 sequences are LNHDA and SQIVND (reference sequence). The CDR3 loop is CASGIQGIGELFF. In nucleotides, the CDR3 is TGTGCCAGTGGAATCCAGGGGATCGGGGAGCTGTTTTTT.

V gene TRBV4-2 combines with J gene TRBJ1-2, with D unclear. The CDR3 is 15 amino acids. Trimming pared 1 base from V and 8 bases from J, leaving 17 bases between. Germline CDR1 is LGHNA and CDR2 is YNFKEQ. CDR3 amino acids: CASSQAGDSLWGYTF. As DNA, the CDR3 is TGTGCCAGCAGCCAAGCGGGAGATTCTCTATGGGGCTACACCTTC.

The chain is built from TRBV3-1 (or the pseudogene TRBV3-2) and TRBJ1-2, with D hard to call. Looked up from germline, CDR1 is LGHDT and CDR2 is YNNKEL (reference sequence). This CDR3 is built from 13 residues. V lost 3 bases to trimming and J lost 4 bases, with 9 bases between them. In DNA form, the CDR3 reads TGTGCCAGCAGCCACCCCGCGGGCTATGGCTACACCTTC. Translation: CASSHPAGYGYTF.

The CDR3, as DNA: TGTGCCAGCAGCGAGGCGGGTAGTGCGTTCGGCTATGGCTACACCTTC. Its translation: CASSEAGSAFGYGYTF. The chain recombines TRBV11-2 with TRBJ1-2; D remains ambiguous. This CDR3 is 16 amino acids long. Germline V gives CDR1 SGHAT, CDR2 FQNNGV. V shed 5 bases and J shed 4 bases, with 20 bases lying between them.

This chain joins TRBV30 and TRBJ1-3; D unclear. V dropped 2 bases and J dropped 1 base, with 15 bases sitting between them. The length of the CDR3 is 16 residues. Germline V CDR1 and CDR2: GTSNPN, SVGIG (reference sequence). Here the CDR3 reads CAWSNGVGSSGNTIYF. For the CDR3, the DNA is TGTGCCTGGAGTAACGGGGTCGGGTCTTCTGGAAACACCATATATTTT.

The V gene is TRBV5-1, the J gene TRBJ1-6; 9 nucleotides agree with TRBD1. CDR3 length equals 14 residues. V lost 0 bases, J lost 8 bases, and 0 bases stayed unmatched. In germline, CDR1 is SGHRS, CDR2 YFSETQ. CDR3 residues: CASSLGTGDSPLHF. The CDR3 nucleotides are TGCGCCAGCAGCTTGGGGACAGGGGATTCACCCCTCCACTTT.